Shown below are 30 T cell receptor beta chains from a single sample sequenced in a study of CD8 T cells in Susac syndrome. With random hexamers, reverse transcription was performed on roughly 0.5 to 1 ug of RNA. TCRdb ran MiXCR on the immunoSEQ multiplex PCR reads and lists one entry per CDR3 protein. The sample comprises more than 95,000 distinct CDR3 sequences, around 94% of which are singletons, and 0.21% rests with the top ten. Sample: CD8+ T cells from PBMCs. All receptors come from a human donor with Susac syndrome.

This clonotype appeared a few times. The rearrangement uses TRBV4-1 and TRBJ2-5; a possible D gene is TRBD2 (6 bases). Germline CDR1 reads MGHRA; CDR2 reads YSYEKL. The V end was cut by 0 bases, the J end by 2 bases, with 16 bases between. The CDR3 contains 17 residues. The CDR3 loop reads CASSQDPSGLTQETQYF. The DNA of the CDR3 is TGCGCCAGCAGCCAAGATCCCTCGGGACTGACGCAAGAGACCCAGTACTTC.

The chain recombines TRBV30 with TRBJ2-1, with D possibly being TRBD1 (5 bases). The CDR3 runs 17 residues. V lost 3 bases to trimming and J lost 1 base, with 19 bases between them. Germline lookup yields CDR1 GTSNPN and CDR2 SVGIG (reference sequence). Here the CDR3 DNA reads TGTGCCTGGAGCGTCGACAGCCCAGCAAAGTCCTACAATGAGCAGTTCTTC. Translating it yields CAWSVDSPAKSYNEQFF. The complete variable domain, with remaining parts taken from reference TRBV30 and TRBJ2-1, reads SQTIHQWPATLVQPVGSPLSLECTVEGTSNPNLYWYRQAAGRGLQLLFYSVGIGQISSEVPQNLSASRPQDRQFILSSKKLLLSDSGFYLCAWSVDSPAKSYNEQFFGPGTRLTVL.

The chain employs TRBV30 and TRBJ1-5; 10 bases agree with TRBD1. The CDR3 has 14 residues. The trim removed 2 bases at V and 5 bases at J, leaving 3 bases unmatched. Germline assignment: CDR1 GTSNPN and CDR2 SVGIG (reference sequence). The CDR3 loop reads CAWSPGQGDQPQHF. CDR3 nucleotides: TGTGCCTGGAGTCCCGGACAGGGGGATCAGCCCCAGCATTTT.

V usage is TRBV15 and J usage is TRBJ2-7; 7 bases match TRBD1. Trimming removed 9 bases from V and 0 bases from J; junction bases left unmatched: 5. The CDR3 runs 13 residues. Looked up from germline, CDR1 is LNHNV and CDR2 is YYDKDF (reference sequence). The CDR3 loop is CATPGDSSYEQYF. CDR3 DNA: TGTGCCACTCCTGGGGACAGCTCCTACGAGCAGTACTTC.

This sequence joins TRBV5-6 and TRBJ1-1; D call uncertain. The CDR3 is made up of 13 amino acids. Germline V gives CDR1 SGHDT, CDR2 YYEEEE. V dropped 6 bases and J dropped 1 base, with 10 bases sitting between them. The CDR3 reads CASTETRNTEAFF. As DNA, the CDR3 is TGTGCCAGCACAGAGACACGGAACACTGAAGCTTTCTTT.

The rearrangement links TRBV7-9 to TRBJ2-1; weak D call: TRBD2 (5 bases). Trimming pared 5 bases from V and 9 bases from J, leaving 11 bases between. This CDR3 has 12 residues. Germline CDR1 SEHNR, CDR2 FQNEAQ (reference sequence). The CDR3 protein is CASSTLRGEQFF. The CDR3 DNA sequence: TGTGCCAGCAGCACCCTTCGGGGTGAGCAGTTCTTC.

This sequence joins TRBV2 and TRBJ2-7; D not resolved. V was pared by 6 bases and J by 3 bases, with 18 bases between. This CDR3 has 15 amino acids. Germline CDR1 and CDR2: SNHLY and FYNNEI. CDR3 in amino acids: CASSQGYPHLYEQYF. The CDR3, as DNA: TGTGCCAGCAGCCAAGGGTACCCCCACCTCTACGAGCAGTACTTC.

This clonotype occurred once. This chain joins TRBV29-1 and TRBJ1-2; tentative D call: TRBD1 (5 bases). Germline V gene sequence: CDR1 SQVTM, CDR2 ANQGSEA. CDR3 length equals 14 residues. V shed 4 bases and J shed 1 base, with 13 bases lying between them. The chain's CDR3 is CSVVTARDNYGYTF. In DNA form, the CDR3 reads TGCAGCGTTGTGACAGCGAGAGATAACTATGGCTACACCTTC.

This clonotype has just a few counts. The chain carries TRBV27 and TRBJ1-5, with 10 bases identical to TRBD1. CDR3 size: 15 residues. Germline V lookup: CDR1 MNHEY, CDR2 SMNVEV (reference sequence). V dropped 4 bases and J dropped 2; count of bases not matched to a gene: 2. The CDR3 nucleotides are TGTGCCAGCAGTTCCGGGACAGGGGGCAATCAGCCCCAGCATTTT. It encodes CASSSGTGGNQPQHF.

The rearrangement joins TRBV13 to TRBJ2-7; maybe TRBD1 (6 bases). The CDR3 has 14 residues. Germline loops: CDR1 PRHDT, CDR2 FYEKMQ (reference sequence). V shed 2 bases and J shed 3 bases, with 11 bases lying between them. CDR3 loop: CASSLQGLGYEQYF. CDR3 sequence (DNA): TGTGCCAGCAGCTTACAGGGGTTAGGCTACGAGCAGTACTTC.

The V call is TRBV5-1, the J call TRBJ1-1; D ambiguous. In germline, CDR1 is SGHRS, CDR2 YFSETQ. The CDR3 has 16 residues. V lost 2 bases and J 1 base, leaving 15 bases between the germline ends. CDR3 sequence: CASSFGDSGWNTEAFF. The DNA for the CDR3 is TGCGCCAGCAGCTTTGGGGATTCAGGATGGAACACTGAAGCTTTCTTT.

CDR3 nucleotides: TGCAGCGTTGAAGTTCCCTGGAGCTCCTACAATGAGCAGTTCTTC. It yields the protein CSVEVPWSSYNEQFF. J is TRBJ2-1 and V is TRBV29-1; D ambiguous. Looked up from germline, CDR1 is SQVTM and CDR2 is ANQGSEA. Deletions cut 1 base from V and 0 bases from J, with 10 bases between. The CDR3 has 15 residues.

The chain combines TRBV5-4 with TRBJ2-1, with TRBD1 matching 7 bases. Per germline, CDR1 SGHNT and CDR2 YYREEE (reference sequence). The CDR3 is 14 residues long. V gave up 3 bases and J gave up 6 bases; unmatched junction bases: 6. The CDR3 loop is CASSWLGQSNEQFF. DNA of the CDR3: TGTGCCAGCAGCTGGCTGGGACAGAGCAATGAGCAGTTCTTC.

The chain recombines TRBV20-1 with TRBJ2-7; 8 bases are shared with TRBD2. Germline-derived CDR1 and CDR2 are DFQATT and SNEGSKA (reference sequence). The CDR3 length is 14 residues. V shed 0 bases, J shed 5 bases, and the junction held 6 bases outside the gene matches. CDR3 loop: CSARDQGLVDEQYF. The CDR3 coding sequence is TGCAGTGCTAGAGATCAGGGACTAGTTGACGAGCAGTACTTC.

J is TRBJ2-1 and V is TRBV6-5; D is undetermined. Germline V gene lookup returns CDR1 MNHEY and CDR2 SVGAGI. The V end was cut by 5 bases, the J end by 0 bases, with 11 bases between. CDR3 length equals 15 residues. The CDR3 sequence: CASSLEMSSYNEQFF. CDR3 in DNA: TGTGCCAGCAGTCTAGAGATGAGCTCCTACAATGAGCAGTTCTTC.

The chain employs TRBV9 and TRBJ1-1; tentative D call: TRBD1 (5 bases). Germline lookup yields CDR1 SGDLS and CDR2 YYNGEE. The ends were cut back, 0 bases at V and 3 bases at J, with 12 bases in the middle. CDR3 length: 15 amino acids. The CDR3 loop reads CASSVDGGGDTEAFF. In DNA, the CDR3 is TGTGCCAGCAGCGTAGATGGGGGAGGGGACACTGAAGCTTTCTTT.

This clonotype was seen a few times. This chain joins TRBV5-4 and TRBJ2-7; D is perhaps TRBD1 (6 bases). Germline assignment: CDR1 SGHNT and CDR2 YYREEE (reference sequence). V lost 4 bases to trimming and J lost 2 bases, with 16 bases between them. This CDR3 spans 15 amino acids. The CDR3 sequence is CASSLKDRPTYEQYF. CDR3 coding DNA: TGTGCCAGCAGCCTGAAGGACAGACCGACCTACGAGCAGTACTTC.

The V gene is TRBV19, the J gene TRBJ2-1; perhaps D is TRBD1 or TRBD2 (5 bases each). V lost 4 bases to trimming and J lost 10 bases, with 14 bases between them. The CDR3 length is 13 residues. Per the germline V gene, CDR1 is LNHDA and CDR2 is SQIVND (reference sequence). CDR3 region: CASSTGPRREQFF. In DNA form, the CDR3 reads TGTGCCAGTAGTACGGGGCCGCGCCGGGAGCAGTTCTTC.

The chain is built from TRBV24-1 and TRBJ2-2; the match to TRBD2 covers 9 bases. The junction had 9 bases not matched to a gene; V was cut back by 5 bases and J by 3 bases. Germline values: CDR1 KGHDR, CDR2 SFDVKD. The CDR3 is 17 residues long. The CDR3 spells CATSGLAGVQDTGELFF. The CDR3 nucleotides are TGTGCCACCAGTGGGTTAGCGGGGGTTCAGGACACCGGGGAGCTGTTTTTT.

The count of this clonotype is one. The chain uses TRBV3-1 and TRBJ2-1, with 8 bases lining up with TRBD2. Germline V gene data show CDR1 as LGHDT and CDR2 as YNNKEL (reference sequence). V lost 1 base and J lost 6; bases outside the gene matches: 5. The CDR3 runs to 15 residues. The CDR3 reads CASSQVVSGGNEQFF. CDR3 nucleotide sequence: TGTGCCAGCAGCCAAGTCGTCAGCGGGGGCAATGAGCAGTTCTTC.

V and J are TRBV24-1 and TRBJ2-5; TRBD1 aligns across 7 bases. In germline, CDR1 is KGHDR, CDR2 SFDVKD. The CDR3 length is 16 residues. V shed 0 bases, J shed 4 bases, and the junction held 7 bases outside the gene matches. This CDR3 is CATSDLDRDGSETQYF. The CDR3 DNA is TGTGCCACCAGTGATTTGGACAGGGATGGCTCAGAGACCCAGTACTTC.

The chain employs TRBV11-2 and TRBJ2-5, with a weak D call TRBD1 (6 bases). The V and J ends lost 1 base and 2 bases respectively, with 8 bases between them. Germline V gene lookup returns CDR1 SGHAT and CDR2 FQNNGV. The CDR3 consists of 14 residues. The CDR3 nucleotides are TGTGCCAGCAGCTTAGGTGGACAGCAAGAGACCCAGTACTTC. Amino acid sequence: CASSLGGQQETQYF.

The chain has TRBV7-9 and TRBJ2-7, with D unclear. The CDR3 totals 11 residues. Germline V gene sequence: CDR1 SEHNR, CDR2 FQNEAQ (reference sequence). V lost 9 bases, J lost 4 bases, and 10 bases lay in between. The CDR3 region is CASSPGYEQYF. In nucleotides, the CDR3 is TGTGCCAGTAGTCCCGGATACGAGCAGTACTTC.

The V gene is TRBV6-6, the J gene TRBJ2-2; D call uncertain. CDR1 and CDR2 (germline): MNHNY, SVGAGI (reference sequence). This CDR3 has 13 amino acids. V gave up 4 bases and J gave up 0 bases, with 3 bases separating them. CDR3 residues: CASSSSNTGELFF. The CDR3 nucleotides read TGTGCCAGCAGTTCCTCGAACACCGGGGAGCTGTTTTTT.

V usage is TRBV13 and J usage is TRBJ2-7; D not resolved. CDR3 length equals 15 residues. V was trimmed by 3 bases and J by 3 bases, leaving 15 bases between them. Germline V CDR1 and CDR2: PRHDT, FYEKMQ (reference sequence). For the CDR3, the DNA is TGTGCCAGCAGCTTTTCCGTCCCCCGCGGCTACGAGCAGTACTTC. Protein sequence: CASSFSVPRGYEQYF.

The chain has TRBV27 and TRBJ2-3, with 10 bases identical to TRBD2. V trimming: 4 bases; J trimming: 4 bases; junction bases outside the gene matches: 5. CDR1 is MNHEY and CDR2 is SMNVEV in the germline V gene (reference sequence). This CDR3 comprises 15 residues. As DNA, the CDR3 is TGTGCCAGCAGTTGGGCTAGCGGGAGCTCAGATACGCAGTATTTT. Translated: CASSWASGSSDTQYF.

The V gene is TRBV29-1, the J gene TRBJ2-7, with D perhaps TRBD1 (6 bases). CDR1 is SQVTM and CDR2 is ANQGSEA in the germline V gene. V lost 6 bases to trimming and J lost 6 bases, with 15 bases between them. This CDR3 is 12 amino acids long. The CDR3 DNA is TGCAGCGTGACGACAGGCGGTGGCGAGCAGTACTTC. Translated: CSVTTGGGEQYF.

This CDR3 is CASSSSGVSGANVLTF. The CDR3 DNA reads as TGCGCCAGCAGCTCGAGCGGTGTCTCTGGGGCCAACGTCCTGACTTTC. V and J are TRBV4-3 and TRBJ2-6; D perhaps matches TRBD2 (5 bases). CDR1 and CDR2 (germline): LGHNA, YSLEER. Deletions cut 5 bases from V and 0 bases from J, with 11 bases between. CDR3 length equals 16 residues.

J is TRBJ1-2 and V is TRBV6-5, with unresolved D. With 0 bases removed from V and 5 bases from J, the gap between germline ends came to 7 bases. CDR3 length: 13 amino acids. The V gene's germline CDR1 is MNHEY and CDR2 SVGAGI. The CDR3, as DNA: TGTGCCAGCAGTTACTCCGCAGTTTATGGCTACACCTTC. Amino acid sequence: CASSYSAVYGYTF.

The chain links TRBV7-6 to TRBJ2-5, with 8 bases identical to TRBD2. Germline assignment: CDR1 SGHVS and CDR2 FNYEAQ. This CDR3 contains 17 residues. Losses at the gene ends were 1 base for V and 2 bases for J; bases not matched to a gene: 9. The CDR3 sequence is CASSLGAGGGEQETQYF. The CDR3 DNA sequence: TGTGCCAGCAGCTTAGGGGCCGGGGGGGGAGAGCAAGAGACCCAGTACTTC.